These 6 T cell receptor beta chains share one sample of origin, sequenced in a study of cytomegalovirus exposure and HLA in healthy donors. The repertoire was sequenced with immunoSEQ multiplex PCR; TCRdb's copy has only in-frame clones and lacks some. The sample holds 280,000 or so clones, more than 75% seen once. Sequenced material: PBMCs. These receptors were obtained from a woman aged 18-30 years in good health and CMV-seronegative.

The chain joins TRBV7-2 to TRBJ2-7; 9 positions agree with TRBD1. The CDR3 is 17 residues long. Germline V lookup: CDR1 SGHTA, CDR2 FQGNSA. Trimming cost V 1 base and J 5 bases; bases outside gene matches: 12. As DNA, the CDR3 is TGTGCCAGCAGCTTAGGGTTTGCTGGGACAGGGTTAGACGAGCAGTACTTC. Translated: CASSLGFAGTGLDEQYF. The entire variable domain, with the rest obtained from reference TRBV7-2 and TRBJ2-7, is as follows: GAGVSQSPSNKVTEKGKDVELRCDPISGHTALYWYRQSLGQGLEFLIYFQGNSAPDKSGLPSDRFSAERTGGSVSTLTIQRTQQEDSAVYLCASSLGFAGTGLDEQYFGPGTRLTVT.

The chain uses TRBV19 and TRBJ2-3; a possible D gene is TRBD2 (5 bases). CDR1 LNHDA and CDR2 SQIVND come from the germline V gene (reference sequence). V was clipped by 7 bases and J by 5 bases, with 16 bases between them. The CDR3 contains 14 residues. DNA of the CDR3: TGTGCCAGTAACCGTGGGAGTCGGGGAGATACGCAGTATTTT. Encoded protein: CASNRGSRGDTQYF.

This clone was observed a single time. The chain is built from TRBV5-4 and TRBJ1-2; 7 bases line up with TRBD1. Germline V gives CDR1 SGHNT, CDR2 YYREEE (reference sequence). V gave up 3 bases and J gave up 14 bases; unmatched junction bases: 13. This CDR3 contains 13 residues. The CDR3 region is CASSSGDRALNTF. The DNA for the CDR3 is TGTGCCAGCAGCTCTGGGGACAGAGCCCTAAATACCTTC. Looking up the rest from reference TRBV5-4 and TRBJ1-2 gives the full variable domain: ETGVTQSPTHLIKTRGQQVTLRCSSQSGHNTVSWYQQALGQGPQFIFQYYREEENGRGNFPPRFSGLQFPNYSSELNVNALELDDSALYLCASSSGDRALNTFGSGTRLTVV.

The chain employs TRBV19 and TRBJ2-2; tentative D call: TRBD1 (6 bases). Germline V lookup: CDR1 LNHDA, CDR2 SQIVND (reference sequence). The CDR3 spans 15 residues. Trimming cost V 3 bases and J 6 bases, with 14 bases left between them. The CDR3 region has the DNA TGTGCCAGTAGTATGGCCCACAGGGTTGCCGGGGAGCTGTTTTTT. Translated: CASSMAHRVAGELFF.

In this sample, this clone turned up a few times. The chain links TRBV27 to TRBJ2-7; TRBD1 aligns across 7 bases. Germline CDR1 MNHEY, CDR2 SMNVEV (reference sequence). Losses at the gene ends were 7 bases for V and 4 bases for J; bases not matched to a gene: 13. The CDR3 loop spans 15 amino acids. The DNA for the CDR3 is TGTGCCAGCACCCCAGGGGGAGTCAGTTGGTACGAGCAGTACTTC. Residues: CASTPGGVSWYEQYF.

The chain links TRBV5-1 to TRBJ2-3; unclear D gene. The V and J ends lost 0 bases and 0 bases respectively, with 5 bases between them. This CDR3 comprises 14 residues. Germline loops: CDR1 SGHRS, CDR2 YFSETQ. This CDR3 is CASSLDSSTDTQYF. As DNA, the CDR3 is TGCGCCAGCAGCTTGGACAGTAGCACAGATACGCAGTATTTT.